This paragraph covers one TCR beta chain sequence. In its sample, this clonotype was seen many times. It lacks a known antigen. There are no base qualities to consult, and no much larger clone falls within one base. CDR1 and CDR2 (MNHNY, SVGAGI) derive from the germline V gene (reference sequence). CDR3 length: 11 amino acids, cysteine to phenylalanine. The only DNA kept is the CDR3, 33 bases in frame from the first base. The V and J ends are trimmed by 0 bases and 7 bases, leaving 0 bases between them. Sequencing was performed on an Illumina HiSeq 1500. TCRdb handled the public reads itself, with Q25 trimming in fastp and clone calling in MiXCR, and kept productive beta chains. CDR3 protein sequences are deduplicated, and each keeps its most common genes and DNA. The sample yields more than 85,000 distinct CDR3 sequences; 16% were counted once. The ten largest make up over 8% of the sample. This entry comes from a study of T cell repertoires in cytomegalovirus infection (dated by TCRdb to the late 2010s). Context from the whole study: The HLA type of each donor mattered for the analysis, because public TCR beta signatures pointed to carriage of CMV infection along with the matching HLA type. Study-level results and caveats: In both this cohort and an independent approximately 370-donor cohort, the cumulative frequency of public TCR beta family members distinguished carriers of CMV infection plus the relevant HLA type. In the ex vivo response, HLA-C-restricted CMV-specific TCR beta clonotypes were dominant, and in two of eight donors the single most frequent clonotype came from this HLA-C-restricted group.

The receptor was isolated from a human donor in good health (CMV status not recorded). Some clones in this sample may be carry-over from other donors' samples. Sequencing was performed on PBMCs. The chain is assembled from TRBV6-6 and TRBJ1-4, with the identity of the D gene unclear. Here the CDR3 is given as CASSYSEKLFF. The bases read TGTGCCAGCAGTTACTCTGAAAAACTGTTTTTT.